A single sample is the source of the 25 T cell receptor beta chains below, sequenced in a study of cytomegalovirus exposure and HLA in healthy donors. The PCR ran on 60 Vbeta and 13 Jbeta primers. Sequencing used immunoSEQ multiplex PCR; TCRdb keeps in-frame clones, though not all of them. Of approximately 150,000 clones listed, almost 80% were seen once; the top ten hold about 9.7%. The sequenced sample was PBMCs. The receptors come from a man aged 18 to 30 in good health and CMV-seropositive.

This chain links TRBV7-6 with TRBJ2-7; TRBD2 matches at 7 bases. With V trimmed by 1 base and J by 2 bases, 5 bases remained unmatched. Per germline, CDR1 SGHVS and CDR2 FNYEAQ. There are 15 residues in the CDR3. The CDR3 sequence is CASSLVGGITYEQYF. The CDR3 coding sequence is TGTGCCAGCAGCTTAGTCGGGGGGATTACCTACGAGCAGTACTTC. The full variable domain, its missing parts supplied by reference TRBV7-6 and TRBJ2-7, is GAGVSQSPRYKVTKRGQDVALRCDPISGHVSLYWYRQALGQGPEFLTYFNYEAQQDKSGLPNDRFSAERPEGSISTLTIQRTEQRDSAMYRCASSLVGGITYEQYFGPGTRLTVT.

The chain joins TRBV7-8 to TRBJ1-1; TRBD1 matches 8 bases. The CDR3 runs 15 residues. In germline, CDR1 is SGHVS, CDR2 FQNEAQ. The trim removed 0 bases at V and 3 bases at J, leaving 3 bases unmatched. CDR3 nucleotides: TGTGCCAGCAGCTTAGCCAGGGGGCGATACACTGAAGCTTTCTTT. Encoded protein: CASSLARGRYTEAFF.

The rearrangement uses TRBV19 and TRBJ2-1, with 10 bases identical to TRBD2. This CDR3 region has 18 residues. J lost 2 bases, V lost 0 bases, and 7 bases had no gene match. The germline V gene has CDR1 LNHDA and CDR2 SQIVND (reference sequence). CDR3 nucleotides: TGTGCCAGTAGTATAGACAAAAGCGGGAGGGCTACCTACAATGAGCAGTTCTTC. Its translation: CASSIDKSGRATYNEQFF. The whole variable domain, filled in from reference TRBV19 and TRBJ2-1, reads DGGITQSPKYLFRKEGQNVTLSCEQNLNHDAMYWYRQDPGQGLRLIYYSQIVNDFQKGDIAEGYSVSREKKESFPLTVTSAQKNPTAFYLCASSIDKSGRATYNEQFFGPGTRLTVL.

This rearrangement joins TRBV28 to TRBJ2-7, with D tentatively TRBD2 (5 bases). V was shortened by 9 bases and J by 12 bases, with 30 bases between the two germline ends. The germline V gene has CDR1 MDHEN and CDR2 SYDVKM. The CDR3 contains 15 residues. CDR3 region: CARGGLLVGSMSRYF. The CDR3 bases are TGTGCCAGAGGAGGACTCCTCGTTGGGAGTATGAGCAGGTACTTC.

The chain joins TRBV10-3 to TRBJ2-5, with D maybe TRBD2 (6 bases). The germline V gene encodes CDR1 ENHRY and CDR2 SYGVKD. V was trimmed by 7 bases and J by 0 bases, leaving 15 bases between them. The CDR3 is 15 residues long. The DNA of the CDR3 is TGTGCCATCAACGGTCGTGGGGGGTACCAAGAGACCCAGTACTTC. Protein sequence: CAINGRGGYQETQYF.

This rearrangement joins TRBV10-3 to TRBJ1-1, with no clear D. The CDR3 is 9 residues long. V dropped 11 bases and J dropped 2 bases, with 3 bases sitting between them. CDR1 and CDR2 (germline): ENHRY, SYGVKD. CDR3 nucleotides: TGTGCCGGCAACACTGAAGCTTTCTTT. This gives the protein CAGNTEAFF.

V is TRBV11-2 and J is TRBJ2-2; 7 bases line up with TRBD2. The trim removed 3 bases at V and 4 bases at J, leaving 5 bases unmatched. There are 15 residues in the CDR3. Germline values: CDR1 SGHAT, CDR2 FQNNGV. The CDR3 loop is CASSFPGRATGELFF. The CDR3 nucleotides read TGTGCCAGCAGCTTTCCAGGGAGGGCCACCGGGGAGCTGTTTTTT.

This clone appeared a single time. This sequence joins TRBV5-5 and TRBJ1-2; D is undetermined. The CDR3 runs 13 residues. Germline V gene lookup returns CDR1 SGHKS and CDR2 YYEKEE (reference sequence). V gave up 1 base and J gave up 6 bases, with 10 bases separating them. CDR3 protein: CASSLPTTHGYTF. CDR3 nucleotides: TGTGCCAGCAGCTTGCCCACGACACATGGCTACACCTTC.

The rearrangement joins TRBV13 to TRBJ1-2, with TRBD1 as a possible D gene (5 bases). This CDR3 contains 18 residues. The V end lost 2 bases, the J end lost 3 bases, and 22 bases lay between the germline ends. Per germline, CDR1 PRHDT and CDR2 FYEKMQ (reference sequence). The CDR3 region is CASSLSGAADRSDYGYTF. The DNA of the CDR3 is TGTGCCAGCAGCTTAAGTGGGGCAGCAGACAGAAGTGACTATGGCTACACCTTC.

The chain carries TRBV4-3 and TRBJ2-3; the match to TRBD2 covers 9 bases. CDR1 is LGHNA and CDR2 is YSLEER in the germline V gene. The CDR3 is made up of 15 amino acids. Trimming cost V 8 bases and J 0 bases; bases outside gene matches: 6. CDR3 nucleotide sequence: TGCGCCAGCGGGAAAGCGGGAGGAAGCACAGATACGCAGTATTTT. Protein product: CASGKAGGSTDTQYF.

The chain recombines TRBV29-1 with TRBJ2-7, with D possibly matching TRBD1 (6 bases). The germline V gene encodes CDR1 SQVTM and CDR2 ANQGSEA. The CDR3 consists of 14 residues. Between the trimmed V and J ends, which lost 1 base and 0 bases, there was a span of 10 bases. The CDR3 region is CSVEGTESSYEQYF. CDR3 coding DNA: TGCAGCGTTGAAGGGACAGAGAGCTCCTACGAGCAGTACTTC.

V usage is TRBV6-5 and J usage is TRBJ2-7; TRBD2 agrees at 7 bases. V shed 0 bases, J shed 6 bases, and the junction held 8 bases outside the gene matches. The germline V gene encodes CDR1 MNHEY and CDR2 SVGAGI. The CDR3 extends over 15 amino acids. CDR3 nucleotides: TGTGCCAGCAGTTACTCGGGCGGGAGTTACGGCGAGCAGTACTTC. This translates into CASSYSGGSYGEQYF.

In this sample, this clone turned up a few times. Germline is not matched at one junction end, which may reflect a read error. The chain combines TRBV10-1 with TRBJ1-4; 11 bases map to TRBD1. CDR3 length equals 11 residues. CDR1 and CDR2 (germline): WNHNN, SYGVQD (reference sequence). The DNA for the CDR3 is TGCGCCAGTTTTTGGACAGGGGGCTCTATTTTT. It specifies CASFWTGGSIF.

The CDR3 is CASSGGLAVMVQSYEQYF. CDR3 DNA sequence: TGTGCCAGCAGTGGAGGACTAGCGGTTATGGTACAGTCCTACGAGCAGTACTTC. The V and J genes are TRBV6-1 and TRBJ2-7; 10 bases match TRBD2. Germline V gene sequence: CDR1 MNHNS, CDR2 SASEGT. V was clipped by 4 bases and J by 1 base; unmatched bases: 13. The CDR3 loop spans 18 amino acids.

The J gene is TRBJ1-5, the V gene TRBV6-1; D possibly corresponds to TRBD1 (5 bases). Trimming cost V 2 bases and J 1 base, with 9 bases left between them. Per the germline V gene, CDR1 is MNHNS and CDR2 is SASEGT. CDR3 length: 15 amino acids. The CDR3 DNA sequence: TGTGCCAGCAGTGAACTGGGGCTAAGCAATCAGCCCCAGCATTTT. This translates into CASSELGLSNQPQHF.

The J gene is TRBJ1-2, the V gene TRBV5-6; D is unclear. This CDR3 comprises 15 residues. Germline lookup yields CDR1 SGHDT and CDR2 YYEEEE. The ends were cut back, 0 bases at V and 0 bases at J, with 9 bases in the middle. DNA for the CDR3: TGTGCCAGCAGCTTGGGCTGGCAGTCTAACTATGGCTACACCTTC. Its protein product is CASSLGWQSNYGYTF.

V is TRBV7-9 and J is TRBJ2-3, with D tentatively TRBD2 (7 bases). Germline values: CDR1 SEHNR, CDR2 FQNEAQ (reference sequence). V gave up 1 base and J gave up 7 bases, with 15 bases separating them. The length of the CDR3 is 15 residues. The CDR3 bases are TGTGCCAGCAGCTTAGGCGGGGGCCCACTGAATACGCAGTATTTT. It yields the protein CASSLGGGPLNTQYF.

V gene TRBV4-1 combines with J gene TRBJ2-7; D uncertain. The length of the CDR3 is 14 residues. Deletions cut 4 bases from V and 4 bases from J, with 14 bases between. CDR1 and CDR2 from the germline V gene are MGHRA and YSYEKL. This CDR3 is CASSLRLPGYEQYF. The CDR3 bases are TGCGCCAGCAGCCTGAGGTTACCTGGGTACGAGCAGTACTTC.

The chain has TRBV2 and TRBJ2-7; 8 nucleotides match TRBD1. Per the germline V gene, CDR1 is SNHLY and CDR2 is FYNNEI. This CDR3 contains 14 residues. V was pared by 11 bases and J by 1 base, with 10 bases of the junction left unmatched. Written as DNA, the CDR3 is TGTGCCTATTCCGGGACAGGTAAATCCTACGAGCAGTACTTC. This encodes CAYSGTGKSYEQYF.

The chain couples TRBV5-5 to TRBJ1-2; possibly TRBD1 for D (5 bases). CDR1 and CDR2 (germline): SGHKS, YYEKEE (reference sequence). With 4 bases removed from V and 1 base from J, the gap between germline ends came to 11 bases. The CDR3 sequence is 14 residues long. Here the CDR3 reads CASSVTGGNYGYTF. CDR3 bases: TGTGCCAGCAGCGTGACGGGGGGTAACTATGGCTACACCTTC.

V is TRBV29-1 and J is TRBJ1-2; D not certain. This CDR3 is 11 amino acids long. V was clipped by 5 bases and J by 12 bases, with 16 bases between them. Per germline, CDR1 SQVTM and CDR2 ANQGSEA. For the CDR3, the DNA is TGCAGCGTTCTTCGGCGGACTATCCACACCTTC. It encodes CSVLRRTIHTF.

J is TRBJ2-1 and V is TRBV18; 8 bases align to TRBD1. Germline V gene sequence: CDR1 KGHSH, CDR2 LQKENI. The V and J ends lost 6 bases and 2 bases, in that order; junction bases with no gene match: 9. The CDR3 is 16 amino acids. The DNA for the CDR3 is TGTGCCAGCTCCGGAACCCGGGACAGGACCTACAATGAGCAGTTCTTC. This translates into CASSGTRDRTYNEQFF.

The chain employs TRBV2 and TRBJ2-5, with TRBD2 identical over 7 bases. The CDR3 has 15 residues. The germline V gene has CDR1 SNHLY and CDR2 FYNNEI. Trimming took 6 bases from V and 5 from J; bases not matched to a gene: 12. CDR3 sequence: CASSPEWGGRETQYF. CDR3 sequence (DNA): TGTGCCAGCAGCCCCGAGTGGGGGGGGAGGGAGACCCAGTACTTC.

This clone was observed a single time. The chain combines TRBV7-9 with TRBJ2-2; 9 bases agree with TRBD1. CDR3 length equals 15 residues. The trim removed 6 bases at V and 5 bases at J, leaving 7 bases unmatched. The germline V gene encodes CDR1 SEHNR and CDR2 FQNEAQ (reference sequence). The CDR3 DNA reads as TGTGCCAGCAGGATACAGGGGGCTGAGACCGGGGAGCTGTTTTTT. Translated: CASRIQGAETGELFF.

A remark on this clone: The likely explanation is a read error, given a far larger clone one base away. Distinct nucleotide sequences in the sample also encode this CDR3. The V and J genes are TRBV5-1 and TRBJ2-2, with 10 bases lining up with TRBD1. The V gene's germline CDR1 is SGHRS and CDR2 YFSETQ. V lost 3 bases to trimming and J lost 3 bases; unmatched junction nucleotides: 2. The CDR3 is 15 amino acids. The CDR3, as DNA: TGCGCCAGCAGCTCCGGGACAGGGGACACCGGGGAGCTGTTTTTT. Protein: CASSSGTGDTGELFF.